The sequence of this T cell receptor beta chain was determined in a study of blood T cell repertoires in COVID-19. Study-wide background: Samples taken during acute and convalescent COVID-19 were collected in the United States, Italy and Spain.

In the study's own analysis: Researchers report that nucleated cell counts were estimated from reference gene primer amplification. TCRdb keeps only in-frame clones here, not all; method: immunoSEQ multiplex PCR. V and J calls and clone size are copied from that table; D and trimming were computed from the DNA. The repertoire holds more than 200,000 clones, with approximately 86% as singletons. From germline, CDR1 is SGHTS and CDR2 YDEGEE. V was pared by 4 bases and J by 0 bases, with 10 bases of the junction left unmatched. This CDR3 has 18 residues. The chain recombines TRBV5-8 with TRBJ1-6; TRBD1 aligns across 7 bases. The receptor's source is a man between 25 and 39 years old with active or convalescent COVID-19. Input material: peripheral blood. CDR3 loop: CASSPYRGLGSYNSPLHF. In nucleotides, the CDR3 is TGTGCCAGCAGCCCCTACAGGGGATTGGGCTCCTATAATTCACCCCTCCACTTT.